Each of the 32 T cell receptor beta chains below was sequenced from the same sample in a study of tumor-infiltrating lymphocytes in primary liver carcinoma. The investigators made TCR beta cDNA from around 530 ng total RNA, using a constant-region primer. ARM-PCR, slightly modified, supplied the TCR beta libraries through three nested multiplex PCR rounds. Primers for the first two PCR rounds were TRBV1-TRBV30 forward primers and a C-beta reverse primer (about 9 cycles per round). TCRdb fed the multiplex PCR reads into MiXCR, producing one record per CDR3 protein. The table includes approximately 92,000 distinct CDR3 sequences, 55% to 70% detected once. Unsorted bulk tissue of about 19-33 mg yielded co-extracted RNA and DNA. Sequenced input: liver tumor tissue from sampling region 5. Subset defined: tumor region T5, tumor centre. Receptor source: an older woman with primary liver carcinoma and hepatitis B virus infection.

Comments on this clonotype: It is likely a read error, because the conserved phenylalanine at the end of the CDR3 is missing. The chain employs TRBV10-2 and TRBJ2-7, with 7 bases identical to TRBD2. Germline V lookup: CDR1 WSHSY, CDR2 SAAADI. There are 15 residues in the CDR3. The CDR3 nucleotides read TGCGCCAGCAGTGATCGGCAAGCGGGACTCCACGAACAGTACTTA. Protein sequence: CASSDRQAGLHEQYL.

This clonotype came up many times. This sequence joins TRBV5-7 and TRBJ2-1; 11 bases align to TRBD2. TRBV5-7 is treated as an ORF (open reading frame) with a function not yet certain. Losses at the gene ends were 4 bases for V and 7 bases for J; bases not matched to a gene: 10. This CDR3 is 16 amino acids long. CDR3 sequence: CASSPVTSGSYNEQFF. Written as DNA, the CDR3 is TGTGCCAGCAGCCCGGTAACTAGCGGGAGTTATAATGAGCAGTTCTTC.

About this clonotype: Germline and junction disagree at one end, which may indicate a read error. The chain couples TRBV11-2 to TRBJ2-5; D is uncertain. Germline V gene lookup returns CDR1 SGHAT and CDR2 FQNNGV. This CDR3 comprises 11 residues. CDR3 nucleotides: TGTGCCTGCAGGAATACAGAGACCCAATACTTC. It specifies CACRNTETQYF.

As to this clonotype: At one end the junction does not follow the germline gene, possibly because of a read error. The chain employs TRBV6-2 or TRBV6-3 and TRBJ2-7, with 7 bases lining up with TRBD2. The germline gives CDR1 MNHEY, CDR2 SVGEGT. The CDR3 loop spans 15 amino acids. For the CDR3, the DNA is TGCGCCAGCAGTTACCGGATGCACCAACTAGCGTCCACCCTCTTC. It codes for CASSYRMHQLASTLF.

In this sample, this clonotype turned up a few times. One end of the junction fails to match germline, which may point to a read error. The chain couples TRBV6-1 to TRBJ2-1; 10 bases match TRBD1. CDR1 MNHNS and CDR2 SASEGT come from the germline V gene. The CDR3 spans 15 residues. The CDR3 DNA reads TGTGCCAGCAGCGTGAGGGACAGGGGTGGCAATGAGCAGTCCTTC. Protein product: CASSVRDRGGNEQSF.

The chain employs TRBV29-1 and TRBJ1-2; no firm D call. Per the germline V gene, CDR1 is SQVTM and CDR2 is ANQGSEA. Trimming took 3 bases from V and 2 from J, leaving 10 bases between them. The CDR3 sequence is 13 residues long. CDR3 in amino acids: CSVDNTPNYGYTF. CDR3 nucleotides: TGCAGCGTTGATAACACCCCCAACTATGGCTACACCTTC.

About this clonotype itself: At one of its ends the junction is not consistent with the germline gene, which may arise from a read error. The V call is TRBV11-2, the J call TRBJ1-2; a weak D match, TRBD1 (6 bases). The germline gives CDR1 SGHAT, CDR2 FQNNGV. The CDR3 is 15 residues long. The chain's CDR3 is CASGLDPGASHGYTF. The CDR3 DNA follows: TGTGCCAGCGGCTTAGACCCAGGGGCCAGCCATGGCTACACCTTC.

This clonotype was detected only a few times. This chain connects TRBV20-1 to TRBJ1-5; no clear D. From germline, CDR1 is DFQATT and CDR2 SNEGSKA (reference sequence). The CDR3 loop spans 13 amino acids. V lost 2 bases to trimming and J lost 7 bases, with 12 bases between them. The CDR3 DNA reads TGCAGTGCTAGATTCTCCGGGGAGCAGCCCCAGCATTTT. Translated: CSARFSGEQPQHF.

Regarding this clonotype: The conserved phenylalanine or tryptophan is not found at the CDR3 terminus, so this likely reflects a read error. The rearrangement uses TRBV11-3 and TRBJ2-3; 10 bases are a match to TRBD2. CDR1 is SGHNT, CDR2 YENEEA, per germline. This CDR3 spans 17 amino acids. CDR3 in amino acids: CASSLGLAAHSTDMQYL. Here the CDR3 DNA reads TGTGCCAGCAGCCTTGGACTAGCGGCCCACTCTACAGATATGCAGTATCTT.

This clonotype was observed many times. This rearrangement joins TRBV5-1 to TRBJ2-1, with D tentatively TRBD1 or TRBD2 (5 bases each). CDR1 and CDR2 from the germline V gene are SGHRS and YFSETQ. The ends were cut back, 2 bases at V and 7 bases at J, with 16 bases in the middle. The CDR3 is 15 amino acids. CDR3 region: CASSLGTHEINEQFF. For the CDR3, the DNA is TGCGCCAGCAGCTTAGGGACCCACGAAATTAATGAGCAGTTCTTC.

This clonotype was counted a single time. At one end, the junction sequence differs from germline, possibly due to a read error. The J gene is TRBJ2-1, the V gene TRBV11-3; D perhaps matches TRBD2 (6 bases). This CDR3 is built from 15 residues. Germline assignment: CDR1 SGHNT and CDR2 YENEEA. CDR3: CASGLDGGVCNEQFF. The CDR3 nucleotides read TGTGCCAGCGGCTTAGATGGAGGGGTATGCAATGAGCAGTTCTTC.

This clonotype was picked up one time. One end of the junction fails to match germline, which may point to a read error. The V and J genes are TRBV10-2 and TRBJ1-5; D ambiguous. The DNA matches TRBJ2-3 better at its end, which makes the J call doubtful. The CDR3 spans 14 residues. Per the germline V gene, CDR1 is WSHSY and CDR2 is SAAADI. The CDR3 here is CASSESSSDQPQYF. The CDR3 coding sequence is TGCGCCAGCAGCGAGTCATCTAGTGATCAGCCCCAGTATTTT.

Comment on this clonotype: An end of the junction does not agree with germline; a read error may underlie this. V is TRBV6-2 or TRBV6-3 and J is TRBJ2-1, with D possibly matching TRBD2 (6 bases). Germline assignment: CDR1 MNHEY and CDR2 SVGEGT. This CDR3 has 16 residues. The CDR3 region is CASSYSIRTTYNGQFF. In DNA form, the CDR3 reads TGTGCCAGCAGTTACTCGATCAGGACTACATATAATGGGCAGTTCTTC.

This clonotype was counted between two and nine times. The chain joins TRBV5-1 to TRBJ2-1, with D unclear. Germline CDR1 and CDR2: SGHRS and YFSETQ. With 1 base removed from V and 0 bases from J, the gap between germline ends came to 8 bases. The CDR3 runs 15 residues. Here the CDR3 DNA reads TGCGCCAGCAGCTTGTTCAGAGACTCCTACAATGAGCAGTTCTTC. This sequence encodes CASSLFRDSYNEQFF.

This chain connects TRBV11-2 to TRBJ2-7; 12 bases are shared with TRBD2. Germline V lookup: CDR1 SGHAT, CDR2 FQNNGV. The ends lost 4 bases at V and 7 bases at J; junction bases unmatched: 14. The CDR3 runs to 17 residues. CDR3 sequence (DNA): TGTGCCAGCAGCTACAACCCACCGGGACTAGCGGGCGGGGAGCAGTACTTC. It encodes CASSYNPPGLAGGEQYF.

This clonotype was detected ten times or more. CDR3 protein: CASSLRQTNTEAFF. The CDR3 DNA follows: TGCGCCAGCAGCTTGCGGCAGACGAACACTGAAGCTTTCTTT. V and J are TRBV5-1 and TRBJ1-1, with D hard to call. Germline V gene sequence: CDR1 SGHRS, CDR2 YFSETQ. Trimming left V 1 base short and J 1 base short, with 8 bases between. The CDR3 covers 14 residues.

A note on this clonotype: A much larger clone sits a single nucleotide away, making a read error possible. CDR3 sequence (DNA): TGCGCCAGCAGCTTGCCGACTGGGGATGATCAGTTCTTC. Translating gives CASSLPTGDDQFF. This rearrangement joins TRBV5-1 to TRBJ2-1; D not resolved. This CDR3 spans 13 amino acids. Germline lookup yields CDR1 SGHRS and CDR2 YFSETQ.

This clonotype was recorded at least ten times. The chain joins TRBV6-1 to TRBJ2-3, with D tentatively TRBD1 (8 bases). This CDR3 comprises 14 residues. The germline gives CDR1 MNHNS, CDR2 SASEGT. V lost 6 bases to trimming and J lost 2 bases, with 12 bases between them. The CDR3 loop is CASRQGGDTDTQYF. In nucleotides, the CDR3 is TGTGCCAGCAGACAGGGGGGGGACACAGATACGCAGTATTTT.

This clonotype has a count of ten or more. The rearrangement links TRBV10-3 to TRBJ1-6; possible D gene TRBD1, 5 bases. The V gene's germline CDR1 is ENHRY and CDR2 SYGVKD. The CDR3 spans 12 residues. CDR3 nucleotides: TGTGCTTCGACAAGGGGTAATTCACCCCTCCACTTT. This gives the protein CASTRGNSPLHF.

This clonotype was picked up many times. As DNA, the CDR3 is TGCAGCGTTGATGTAGCCGGGCGGGATACCCAGTACTTC. The encoded protein is CSVDVAGRDTQYF. The chain couples TRBV29-1 to TRBJ2-5, with D perhaps matching TRBD2 (6 bases). The ends were cut back, 3 bases at V and 8 bases at J, with 16 bases in the middle. The germline V gene encodes CDR1 SQVTM and CDR2 ANQGSEA. The CDR3 length is 13 residues.

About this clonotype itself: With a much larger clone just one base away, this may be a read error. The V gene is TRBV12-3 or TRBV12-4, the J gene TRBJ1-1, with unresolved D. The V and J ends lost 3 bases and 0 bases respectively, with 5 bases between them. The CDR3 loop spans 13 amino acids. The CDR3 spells CASSFSVNTEAFF. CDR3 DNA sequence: TGTGCCAGCAGTTTTTCAGTGAACACTGAAGCTTTCTTT.

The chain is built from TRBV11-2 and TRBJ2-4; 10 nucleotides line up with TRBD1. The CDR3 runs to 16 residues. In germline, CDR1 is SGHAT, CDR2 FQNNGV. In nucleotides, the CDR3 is TGTGTCAACAGCTCCGCCGGGACAGGGGTTCAAAACATTCAGTACTTC. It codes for CVNSSAGTGVQNIQYF.

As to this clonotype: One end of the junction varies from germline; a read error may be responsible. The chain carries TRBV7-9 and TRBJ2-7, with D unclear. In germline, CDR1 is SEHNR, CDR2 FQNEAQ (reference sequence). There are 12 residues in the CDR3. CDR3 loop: CPSSLSPYEQYF. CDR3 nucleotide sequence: TGTCCCAGTAGCTTATCGCCCTACGAGCAGTACTTC.

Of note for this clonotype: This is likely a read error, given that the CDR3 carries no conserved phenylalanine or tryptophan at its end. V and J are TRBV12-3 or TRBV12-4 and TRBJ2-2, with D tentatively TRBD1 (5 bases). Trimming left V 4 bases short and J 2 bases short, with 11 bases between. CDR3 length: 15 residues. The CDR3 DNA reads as TGTGCCAGCAGTTCCTGGGGCGGTAACACCGGGGAGCTGTTTTTA. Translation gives CASSSWGGNTGELFL.

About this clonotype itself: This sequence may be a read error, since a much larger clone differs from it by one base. CDR3 coding DNA: TGCGCCAGCAACCTCGCGGAAGAGACCCAGTACTTC. It translates to CASNLAEETQYF. The genes are TRBV5-1 and TRBJ2-5; no reliable D call. Germline V gene data show CDR1 as SGHRS and CDR2 as YFSETQ. V gave up 6 bases and J gave up 3 bases, with 9 bases separating them. The CDR3 runs 12 residues. The variable domain in full, with the rest retrieved from reference TRBV5-1 and TRBJ2-5, is KAGVTQTPRYLIKTRGQQVTLSCSPISGHRSVSWYQQTPGQGLQFLFEYFSETQRNKGNFPGRFSGRQFSNSRSEMNVSTLELGDSALYLCASNLAEETQYFGPGTRLLVL.

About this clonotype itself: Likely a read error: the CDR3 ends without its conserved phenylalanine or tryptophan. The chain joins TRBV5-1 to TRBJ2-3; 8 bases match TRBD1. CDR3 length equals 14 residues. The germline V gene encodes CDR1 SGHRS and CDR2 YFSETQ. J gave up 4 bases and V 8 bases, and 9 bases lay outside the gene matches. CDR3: CASSRTGIADTQYL. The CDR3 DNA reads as TGCGCCAGTAGCCGGACAGGGATCGCAGATACGCAGTATCTT.

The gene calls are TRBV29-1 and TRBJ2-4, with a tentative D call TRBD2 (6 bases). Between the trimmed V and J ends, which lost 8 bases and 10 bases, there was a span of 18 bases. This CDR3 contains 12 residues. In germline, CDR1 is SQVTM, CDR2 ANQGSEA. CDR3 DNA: TGCAGCATTGGGATAGCGCGGGGTATTCAGTACTTC. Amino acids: CSIGIARGIQYF.

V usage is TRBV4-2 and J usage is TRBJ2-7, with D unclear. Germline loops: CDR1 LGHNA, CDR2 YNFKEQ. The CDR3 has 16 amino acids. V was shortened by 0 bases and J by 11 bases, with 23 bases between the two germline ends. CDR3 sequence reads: CASSQDLSARSRDKYF. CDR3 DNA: TGTGCCAGCAGCCAAGATCTCAGCGCCAGGTCTAGAGACAAGTACTTC.

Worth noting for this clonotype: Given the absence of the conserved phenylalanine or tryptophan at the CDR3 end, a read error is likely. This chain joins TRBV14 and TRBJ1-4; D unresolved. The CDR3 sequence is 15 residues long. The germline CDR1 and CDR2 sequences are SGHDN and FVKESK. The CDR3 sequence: CANSPRSDLGEKLFL. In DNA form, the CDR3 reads TGTGCCAACAGCCCCCGATCGGACCTAGGTGAAAAACTGTTTCTT.

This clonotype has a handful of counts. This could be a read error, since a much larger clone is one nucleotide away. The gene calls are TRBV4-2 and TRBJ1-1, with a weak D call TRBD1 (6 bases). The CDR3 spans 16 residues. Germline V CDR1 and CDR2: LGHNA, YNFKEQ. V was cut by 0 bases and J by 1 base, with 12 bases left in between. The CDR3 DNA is TGTGCCAGCAGCCAAGAGCCCAGAGGGGGGAACACTGAAGCTTTCTTT. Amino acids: CASSQEPRGGNTEAFF.

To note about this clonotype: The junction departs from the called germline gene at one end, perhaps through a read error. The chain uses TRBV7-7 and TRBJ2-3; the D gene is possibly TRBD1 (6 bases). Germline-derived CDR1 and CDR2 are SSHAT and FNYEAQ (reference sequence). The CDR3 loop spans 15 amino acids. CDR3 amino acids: CASSPIGGNADTQYF. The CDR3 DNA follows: TGTGCTAGCAGCCCAATAGGGGGAAATGCAGATACGCAGTATTTT.

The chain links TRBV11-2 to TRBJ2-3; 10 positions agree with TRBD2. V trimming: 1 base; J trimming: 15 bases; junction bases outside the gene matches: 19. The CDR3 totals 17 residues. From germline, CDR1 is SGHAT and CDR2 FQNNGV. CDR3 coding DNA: TGTGCCAGCAGCTTAGGGGGACTAGCGTACACGTCAGATATGCAATATTTT. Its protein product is CASSLGGLAYTSDMQYF. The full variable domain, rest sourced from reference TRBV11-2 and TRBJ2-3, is EAGVAQSPRYKIIEKRQSVAFWCNPISGHATLYWYQQILGQGPKLLIQFQNNGVVDDSQLPKDRFSAERLKGVDSTLKIQPAKLEDSAVYLCASSLGGLAYTSDMQYFGPGTRLTVL.